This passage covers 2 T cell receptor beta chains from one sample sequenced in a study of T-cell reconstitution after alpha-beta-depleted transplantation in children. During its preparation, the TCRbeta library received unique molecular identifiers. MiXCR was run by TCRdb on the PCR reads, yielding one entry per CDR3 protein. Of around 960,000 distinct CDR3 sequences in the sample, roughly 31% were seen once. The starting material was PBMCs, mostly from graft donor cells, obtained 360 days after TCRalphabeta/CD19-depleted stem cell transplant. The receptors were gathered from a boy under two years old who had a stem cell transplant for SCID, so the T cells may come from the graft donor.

The CDR3 sequence is CASSPTGHYNSPLHF. The CDR3 DNA follows: TGTGCCAGCAGCCCAACAGGACATTATAATTCACCCCTCCACTTT. The rearrangement links TRBV7-3 to TRBJ1-6; TRBD1 is a possible D gene (5 bases). V lost 5 bases, J lost 4 bases, and 12 bases lay in between. The CDR3 extends over 15 amino acids. The V gene's germline CDR1 is SGHTA and CDR2 FQGTGA. Using reference TRBV7-3 and TRBJ1-6 for the parts outside the CDR3, the full variable domain is GAGVSQTPSNKVTEKGKYVELRCDPISGHTALYWYRQSLGQGPEFLIYFQGTGAADDSGLPNDRFFAVRPEGSVSTLKIQRTERGDSAVYLCASSPTGHYNSPLHFGNGTRLTVT.

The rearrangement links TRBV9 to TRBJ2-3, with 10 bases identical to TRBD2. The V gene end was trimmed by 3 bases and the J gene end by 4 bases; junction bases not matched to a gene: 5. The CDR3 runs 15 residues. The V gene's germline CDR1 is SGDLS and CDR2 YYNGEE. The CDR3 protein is CASSGPGLASDTQYF. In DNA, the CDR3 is TGTGCCAGCAGCGGTCCGGGACTAGCGTCAGATACGCAGTATTTT.